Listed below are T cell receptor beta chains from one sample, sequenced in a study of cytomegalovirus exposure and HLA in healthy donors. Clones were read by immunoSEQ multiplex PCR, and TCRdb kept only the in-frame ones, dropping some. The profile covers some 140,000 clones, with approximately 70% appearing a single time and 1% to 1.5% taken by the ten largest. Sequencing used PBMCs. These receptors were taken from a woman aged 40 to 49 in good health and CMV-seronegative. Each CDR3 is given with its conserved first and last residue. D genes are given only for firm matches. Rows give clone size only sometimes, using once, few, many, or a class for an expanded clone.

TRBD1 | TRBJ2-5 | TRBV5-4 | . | CASSPTGGGETQYF | TGTGCCAGCAGCCCTACAGGGGGCGGAGAGACCCAGTACTTC
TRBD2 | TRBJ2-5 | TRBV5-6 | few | CASSLVGLAGRASETQYF | TGTGCCAGCAGCTTGGTAGGACTAGCGGGGAGGGCCTCCGAGACCCAGTACTTC
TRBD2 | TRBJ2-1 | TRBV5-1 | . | CASTATIGLAVNNEQFF | TGCGCCAGCACCGCGACAATAGGACTAGCGGTCAACAATGAGCAGTTCTTC
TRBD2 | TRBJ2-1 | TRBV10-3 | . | CAISTSGGDNEQFF | TGTGCCATCAGTACTAGCGGGGGTGACAATGAGCAGTTCTTC
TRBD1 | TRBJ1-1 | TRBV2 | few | CASSEQGATEAFF | TGTGCCAGCAGCGAACAGGGGGCAACTGAAGCTTTCTTT
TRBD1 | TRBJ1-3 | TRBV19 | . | CASTEEQGAGNTIYF | TGTGCCAGCACAGAGGAACAGGGGGCTGGAAACACCATATATTTT
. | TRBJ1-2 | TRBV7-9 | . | CSSSLGAGEYGYTF | TGTTCCAGCAGCTTAGGGGCAGGGGAATATGGCTACACCTTC
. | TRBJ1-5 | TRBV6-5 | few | CASSETASNQPQHF | TGTGCCAGCAGTGAGACAGCTAGCAATCAGCCCCAGCATTTT
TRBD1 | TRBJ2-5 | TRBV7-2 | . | CASSTGQGQETQYF | TGTGCCAGCAGCACGGGACAGGGGCAAGAGACCCAGTACTTC
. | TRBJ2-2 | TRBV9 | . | CASSVATGNTGELFF | TGTGCCAGCAGCGTAGCTACGGGGAACACCGGGGAGCTGTTTTTT
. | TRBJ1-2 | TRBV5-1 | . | CASSSDRSKDGYTF | TGCGCCAGCAGCTCCGACAGGTCGAAGGATGGCTACACCTTC
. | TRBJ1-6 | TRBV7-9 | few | CSSSLATGLLHSPLHF | TGTTCCAGCAGCTTAGCAACAGGGTTGTTGCACTCACCCCTCCACTTT
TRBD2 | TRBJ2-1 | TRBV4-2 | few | CASSQDVGGVNEQFF | TGTGCCAGCAGCCAAGATGTGGGGGGGGTGAATGAGCAGTTCTTC
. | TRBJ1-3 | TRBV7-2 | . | CASSLNRASGNTIYF | TGTGCCAGCAGCTTAAATCGAGCCTCTGGAAACACCATATATTTT
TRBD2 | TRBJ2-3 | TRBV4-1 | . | CASSQDIGGGAADTQYF | TGCGCCAGCAGCCAAGATATTGGCGGGGGGGCGGCAGATACGCAGTATTTT
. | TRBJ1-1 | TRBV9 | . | CASSVTYMNTEAFF | TGTGCCAGCAGCGTAACGTACATGAACACTGAAGCTTTCTTT
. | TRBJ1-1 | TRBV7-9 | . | CASSLRGLDTEAFF | TGTGCCAGCAGCTTAAGAGGGCTGGACACTGAAGCTTTCTTT
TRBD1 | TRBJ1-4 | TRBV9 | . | CASSVGGAQGLIEEKLFF | TGTGCCAGCAGCGTAGGGGGGGCACAGGGGTTAATAGAGGAAAAACTGTTTTTT
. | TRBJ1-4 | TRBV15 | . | CATSSRGAGEKLFF | TGTGCCACCAGCAGTCGGGGGGCGGGAGAAAAACTGTTTTTT
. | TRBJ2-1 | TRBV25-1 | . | CASSELSVGAANNEQFF | TGTGCCAGCAGTGAATTGAGCGTAGGGGCAGCAAACAATGAGCAGTTCTTC
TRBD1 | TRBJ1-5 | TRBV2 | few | CASSRGQGNQPQHF | TGTGCCAGCAGTCGGGGACAGGGCAATCAGCCCCAGCATTTT
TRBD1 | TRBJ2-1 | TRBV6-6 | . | CASSISDREYNEQFF | TGTGCCAGCAGTATTTCGGACAGGGAGTACAATGAGCAGTTCTTC
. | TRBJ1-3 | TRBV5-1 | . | CASSLTGSGNTIYF | TGCGCCAGCAGCTTGACAGGGAGTGGAAACACCATATATTTT
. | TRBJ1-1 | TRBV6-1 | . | CAGSDGGRAFF | TGTGCCGGCAGTGATGGAGGGCGAGCTTTCTTT
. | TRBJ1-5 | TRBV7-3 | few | CASSLEHEQPQHF | TGTGCCAGCAGCCTCGAGCATGAGCAGCCCCAGCATTTT
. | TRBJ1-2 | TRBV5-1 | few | CASSYSPERSYGYTF | TGCGCCAGCAGCTACTCCCCAGAGAGGTCCTATGGCTACACCTTC
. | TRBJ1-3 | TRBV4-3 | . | CASSQEPRSSGNTIYF | TGCGCCAGCAGCCAAGAGCCCAGGTCCTCTGGAAACACCATATATTTT
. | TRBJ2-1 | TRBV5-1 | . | CASSLGAGSYNEQFF | TGCGCCAGCAGCTTGGGGGCGGGGAGTTACAATGAGCAGTTCTTC
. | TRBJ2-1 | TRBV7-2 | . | CASSFRSSYNEQFF | TGTGCCAGCAGCTTCCGGAGCTCCTACAATGAGCAGTTCTTC
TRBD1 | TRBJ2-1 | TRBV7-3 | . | CASSIRDRGYNEQFF | TGTGCCAGCAGTATACGGGACAGGGGGTACAATGAGCAGTTCTTC
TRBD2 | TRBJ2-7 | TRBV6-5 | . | CASSYEGGGPHYEQYF | TGTGCCAGCAGTTACGAGGGCGGGGGGCCTCACTACGAGCAGTACTTC
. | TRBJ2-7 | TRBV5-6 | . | CASSSLAFSYEQYF | TGTGCCAGCAGCTCGTTGGCTTTCTCCTACGAGCAGTACTTC
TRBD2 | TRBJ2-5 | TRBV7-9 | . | CASSLAGGRQETQYF | TGTGCCAGCAGTCTGGCGGGGGGGCGTCAAGAGACCCAGTACTTC
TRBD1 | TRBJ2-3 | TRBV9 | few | CASQGEDTQYF | TGTGCCAGCCAGGGGGAAGATACGCAGTATTTT
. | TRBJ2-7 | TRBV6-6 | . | CASSAKGSYEQYF | TGTGCCAGCAGTGCCAAGGGGTCCTACGAGCAGTACTTC
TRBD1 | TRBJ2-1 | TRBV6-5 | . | CASSSGQGHEQFF | TGTGCCAGCAGTTCAGGACAGGGCCATGAGCAGTTCTTC
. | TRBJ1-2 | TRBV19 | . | CASSMGREDGYTF | TGTGCCAGTAGTATGGGCAGGGAGGATGGCTACACCTTC
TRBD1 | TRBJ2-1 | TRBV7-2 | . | CASSLQGARYNEQFF | TGTGCCAGCAGCTTACAGGGGGCGCGCTACAATGAGCAGTTCTTC
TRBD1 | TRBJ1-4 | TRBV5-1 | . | CASSSQGQGTTNEKLFF | TGCGCCAGCAGCTCTCAGGGACAGGGGACAACTAATGAAAAACTGTTTTTT
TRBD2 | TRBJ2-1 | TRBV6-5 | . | CASSRSGGAGNEQFF | TGTGCCAGCAGCCGTAGCGGGGGGGCGGGCAATGAGCAGTTCTTC
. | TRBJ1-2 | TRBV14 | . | CASSQRPGANYGYTF | TGTGCCAGCAGCCAAAGGCCGGGAGCTAACTATGGCTACACCTTC
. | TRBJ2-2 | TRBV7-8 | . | CASSLDGLNTGELFF | TGTGCCAGCAGCTTAGACGGACTCAACACCGGGGAGCTGTTTTTT
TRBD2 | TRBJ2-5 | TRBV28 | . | CASGSGGAEETQYF | TGTGCCAGCGGAAGCGGGGGGGCCGAGGAGACCCAGTACTTC
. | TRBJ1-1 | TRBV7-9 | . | CSSSYRVTLNTEAFF | TGTTCCAGCAGTTACAGGGTAACTTTGAACACTGAAGCTTTCTTT
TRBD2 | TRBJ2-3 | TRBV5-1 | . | CASSLGGARDTQYF | TGCGCCAGCAGCCTCGGGGGGGCGAGAGATACGCAGTATTTT
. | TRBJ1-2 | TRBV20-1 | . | CSASRGNGYTF | TGCAGTGCTAGTAGAGGGAACGGCTACACCTTC
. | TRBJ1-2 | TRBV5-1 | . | CASSGSSGYGYTF | TGCGCCAGCAGCGGTAGTTCCGGCTATGGCTACACCTTC
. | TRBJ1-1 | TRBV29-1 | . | CSVQGKMNTEAFF | TGCAGCGTTCAGGGGAAGATGAACACTGAAGCTTTCTTT
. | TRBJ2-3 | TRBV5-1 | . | CASSLTNTDTQYF | TGCGCCAGCAGCTTGACAAACACAGATACGCAGTATTTT
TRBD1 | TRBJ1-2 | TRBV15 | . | CATSPWDSYGYTF | TGTGCCACCAGCCCTTGGGACAGCTATGGCTACACCTTC
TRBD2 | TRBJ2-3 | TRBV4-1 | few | CASSHSGAADTQYF | TGCGCCAGCAGCCATAGCGGGGCGGCGGATACGCAGTATTTT
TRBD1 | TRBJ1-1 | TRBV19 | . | CASDRGTEAFF | TGTGCCAGCGACAGGGGCACTGAAGCTTTCTTT
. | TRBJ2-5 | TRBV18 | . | CASSLLILRETQYF | TGTGCCAGCTCACTCTTAATCTTACGGGAGACCCAGTACTTC
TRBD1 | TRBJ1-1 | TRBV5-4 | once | CASSSRTGNEAFF | TGTGCCAGCAGCTCGCGGACAGGGAATGAAGCTTTCTTT
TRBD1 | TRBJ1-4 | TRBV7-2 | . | CASSLGGQGAEKLFF | TGTGCCAGCAGCTTAGGCGGGCAGGGGGCTGAAAAACTGTTTTTT
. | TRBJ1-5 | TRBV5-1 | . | CASKGDSNQPQHF | TGCGCCAGCAAGGGGGATTCAAATCAGCCCCAGCATTTT
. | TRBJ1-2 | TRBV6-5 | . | CASSYQTGTMAGYTF | TGTGCCAGCAGTTATCAAACCGGGACAATGGCCGGCTACACCTTC